This T cell receptor beta chain was identified in a study of blood T cell repertoires in COVID-19. Per the authors' pipeline: The authors estimated nucleated cell counts from reference gene primer amplification. Produced via immunoSEQ multiplex PCR; TCRdb's table is partial and in-frame only. V and J calls and clone size come straight from that table; D and trimming were deduced from the DNA. The sample has about 140,000 clones; less than 85% are singletons. The V gene end was trimmed by 5 bases and the J gene end by 8 bases; junction bases not matched to a gene: 9. There are 15 residues in the CDR3. The germline CDR1 and CDR2 sequences are SEHNR and FQNEAQ (reference sequence). In this sample, this clone turned up once.

Sample: PBMCs or T cells enriched from blood (not recorded which). The chain recombines TRBV7-9 with TRBJ2-4; 10 bases are a match to TRBD2. This TCR was recovered from a woman aged 18 to 35 who had been exposed to COVID-19. The DNA for the CDR3 is TGTGCCAGCAGCGGGACTAGCGTAACTTGGGACATTCAGTACTTC. Its translation is CASSGTSVTWDIQYF.